These 32 T cell receptor beta chains came from one sample sequenced in a study of shared T cell receptors in the human thymus. TCRdb's table, derived via immunoSEQ multiplex PCR, lists solely in-frame clones and lacks some. The sample records approximately 580,000 clones, about four fifths being singletons. These data also formed part of another study, on human thymus T cells.

Sequencing used thymocytes. The source of these receptors is a boy in the first two years of life with a congenital heart defect.

V and J are TRBV5-1 and TRBJ1-2, with D perhaps matching TRBD1 (5 bases). V dropped 2 bases and J dropped 6 bases, with 11 bases sitting between them. This CDR3 spans 13 amino acids. The germline CDR1 and CDR2 sequences are SGHRS and YFSETQ. CDR3 sequence: CASSLRQGHGYTF. Written as DNA, the CDR3 is TGCGCCAGCAGCTTAAGGCAGGGCCATGGCTACACCTTC. Filled out from reference TRBV5-1 and TRBJ1-2, the complete variable domain reads KAGVTQTPRYLIKTRGQQVTLSCSPISGHRSVSWYQQTPGQGLQFLFEYFSETQRNKGNFPGRFSGRQFSNSRSEMNVSTLELGDSALYLCASSLRQGHGYTFGSGTRLTVV.

The table lists this clone with a count of one. V usage is TRBV2 and J usage is TRBJ2-1, with 8 bases fitting TRBD2. The V segment lost 6 bases and the J segment 5 bases; nucleotides outside the gene matches: 9. CDR3 length: 15 amino acids. The germline V gene has CDR1 SNHLY and CDR2 FYNNEI. CDR3 sequence: CASRVSLAENNEQFF. CDR3 DNA: TGTGCCAGCAGGGTATCACTAGCGGAGAACAATGAGCAGTTCTTC.

The chain employs TRBV29-1 and TRBJ1-1; 8 bases match TRBD1. The ends lost 7 bases at V and 1 base at J; junction bases unmatched: 11. Germline values: CDR1 SQVTM, CDR2 ANQGSEA. The CDR3 covers 15 residues. This CDR3 reads CSAPDEQGENTEAFF. CDR3 DNA: TGCAGCGCCCCCGATGAACAGGGGGAGAACACTGAAGCTTTCTTT.

With respect to this clone: The junction shows a germline mismatch at one end, possibly a read error. J is TRBJ2-1 and V is TRBV5-1; 7 bases match TRBD1. The CDR3 is 15 amino acids. Germline V CDR1 and CDR2: SGHRS, YFSETQ. The CDR3 nucleotides read TGCGCCAGCTCCCTCAGGGACAGCTCCTACAATGGGCAGTTCTTC. Its protein product is CASSLRDSSYNGQFF.

This clone was counted between two and nine times. The V call is TRBV30, the J call TRBJ1-3; the match to TRBD1 covers 7 bases. J lost 1 base, V lost 3 bases, and 6 bases had no gene match. Germline-derived CDR1 and CDR2 are GTSNPN and SVGIG (reference sequence). CDR3 length: 15 residues. CDR3 DNA sequence: TGTGCCTGGAGGAGCAGGGGGGCTTCTGGAAACACCATATATTTT. It is translated as CAWRSRGASGNTIYF.

The chain couples TRBV5-1 to TRBJ1-1; unclear D gene. Deletions cut 2 bases from V and 4 bases from J, with 12 bases between. From germline, CDR1 is SGHRS and CDR2 YFSETQ. CDR3 size: 14 residues. The CDR3 sequence: CASSLYPAGTEAFF. CDR3 in DNA: TGCGCCAGCAGCTTATACCCGGCGGGCACTGAAGCTTTCTTT.

The chain combines TRBV19 with TRBJ2-5; 7 bases are a match to TRBD1. The closer fit of TRBJ2-7 to the DNA end suggests the J call may be wrong. Looked up from germline, CDR1 is LNHDA and CDR2 is SQIVND (reference sequence). This CDR3 region has 14 residues. The CDR3 reads CASRQGRFPYEQYF. CDR3 bases: TGTGCCAGTCGACAGGGAAGATTCCCCTACGAGCAGTACTTC.

The chain has TRBV7-9 and TRBJ2-5; TRBD2 is a possible D gene (6 bases). Trimming left V 6 bases short and J 4 bases short, with 9 bases between. CDR1 and CDR2 (germline): SEHNR, FQNEAQ (reference sequence). The CDR3 is 12 amino acids. The CDR3 loop reads CASSERVETQYF. The CDR3 DNA reads TGTGCCAGCAGTGAGCGGGTAGAGACCCAGTACTTC. The full variable domain, with the rest looked up from reference TRBV7-9 and TRBJ2-5, is DTGVSQNPRHKITKRGQNVTFRCDPISEHNRLYWYRQTLGQGPEFLTYFQNEAQLEKSRLLSDRFSAERPKGSFSTLEIQRTEQGDSAMYLCASSERVETQYFGPGTRLLVL.

This clone was recorded once. The V and J genes are TRBV27 and TRBJ2-3; possibly TRBD2 for D (5 bases). The CDR3 consists of 15 residues. Trimming left V 5 bases short and J 4 bases short, with 16 bases between. CDR1 MNHEY and CDR2 SMNVEV come from the germline V gene (reference sequence). The CDR3 is CASSPERRAPDTQYF. In DNA form, the CDR3 reads TGTGCCAGCAGTCCCGAGCGGCGGGCACCAGATACGCAGTATTTT.

The chain has TRBV11-2 and TRBJ2-1; TRBD2 matches 11 bases. The V and J ends lost 5 bases and 5 bases, in that order; junction bases with no gene match: 14. This CDR3 spans 18 amino acids. CDR1 and CDR2 (germline): SGHAT, FQNNGV. Here the CDR3 DNA reads TGTGCCAGCAGCCCCTTGAGGAGACTAGCGGGGTTTGACAATGAGCAGTTCTTC. Translation: CASSPLRRLAGFDNEQFF.

The chain carries TRBV27 and TRBJ1-5; D is ambiguous. The CDR3 extends over 17 amino acids. V shed 0 bases and J shed 2 bases, with 14 bases lying between them. CDR1 MNHEY and CDR2 SMNVEV come from the germline V gene (reference sequence). CDR3 loop: CASSLSRLGLGNQPQHF. CDR3 DNA: TGTGCCAGCAGTTTATCTCGACTAGGCCTTGGCAATCAGCCCCAGCATTTT.

The V call is TRBV4-2, the J call TRBJ2-2; 8 positions agree with TRBD2. CDR3 length: 18 residues. Germline V gene data show CDR1 as LGHNA and CDR2 as YNFKEQ. Unmatched junction bases numbered 7, after V lost 0 bases and J lost 1 base. The CDR3 coding sequence is TGTGCCAGCAGCCAAGATTGTGGCGGGAGGCAGAACACCGGGGAGCTGTTTTTT. Protein: CASSQDCGGRQNTGELFF.

V and J are TRBV19 and TRBJ2-3; 8 positions agree with TRBD2. V lost 3 bases, J lost 0 bases, and 8 bases stayed unmatched. The CDR3 spans 17 residues. Looked up from germline, CDR1 is LNHDA and CDR2 is SQIVND (reference sequence). The chain's CDR3 is CASSIGGAGASTDTQYF. CDR3 DNA sequence: TGTGCCAGTAGTATCGGGGGAGCGGGAGCTAGCACAGATACGCAGTATTTT. Together with reference TRBV19 and TRBJ2-3, the CDR3 gives the full variable domain: DGGITQSPKYLFRKEGQNVTLSCEQNLNHDAMYWYRQDPGQGLRLIYYSQIVNDFQKGDIAEGYSVSREKKESFPLTVTSAQKNPTAFYLCASSIGGAGASTDTQYFGPGTRLTVL.

J is TRBJ2-1 and V is TRBV28, with D possibly being TRBD2 (6 bases). Germline V gene sequence: CDR1 MDHEN, CDR2 SYDVKM. The CDR3 extends over 13 amino acids. Trimming left V 6 bases short and J 5 bases short, with 11 bases between. CDR3 sequence (DNA): TGTGCCAGCAGGGGGGGACCAAACAATGAGCAGTTCTTC. Amino acids: CASRGGPNNEQFF.

The chain has TRBV10-3 and TRBJ1-2, with D perhaps matching TRBD1 (6 bases). The length of the CDR3 is 16 residues. Trimming took off 4 bases at V and 4 bases at J, with 19 bases between the two ends. The germline gives CDR1 ENHRY, CDR2 SYGVKD. CDR3 DNA: TGTGCCATCAGTGCCAGGGGAGCTCGGCGCGGCTATGGCTACACCTTC. It is translated as CAISARGARRGYGYTF.

The gene calls are TRBV6-6 and TRBJ2-3; 15 positions match TRBD2. Germline V gene lookup returns CDR1 MNHNY and CDR2 SVGAGI (reference sequence). With V trimmed by 6 bases and J by 9 bases, 7 bases remained unmatched. The CDR3 is 15 amino acids. The CDR3 nucleotides are TGTGCCAGCAGCATGGGACTAGCGGGAGGCGCAACGCAGTATTTT. Protein sequence: CASSMGLAGGATQYF.

The chain couples TRBV4-3 to TRBJ2-7, with TRBD2 matching over 7 bases. From germline, CDR1 is LGHNA and CDR2 YSLEER. The V and J ends lost 3 bases and 5 bases, in that order; junction bases with no gene match: 10. The CDR3 extends over 15 amino acids. The CDR3, as DNA: TGCGCCAGCAGCCAGCGGGACTATCCCAGAGACGAGCAGTACTTC. As protein: CASSQRDYPRDEQYF.

This clone occurred a few times. The chain recombines TRBV9 with TRBJ1-2, with a tentative D call TRBD1 (5 bases). CDR3 length equals 18 residues. CDR1 SGDLS and CDR2 YYNGEE come from the germline V gene. The V gene lost 3 bases and the J gene lost 0 bases, with 21 bases spanning the gap. The CDR3 here is CASSGGGLGPNTNYGYTF. CDR3 DNA sequence: TGTGCCAGCAGCGGGGGGGGGTTAGGGCCGAACACTAACTATGGCTACACCTTC.

This clone was seen once. This chain links TRBV28 with TRBJ1-2; D may be TRBD1 (5 bases). Trimming shortened V by 10 bases and J by 3 bases, and 30 bases separated the two germline ends. This CDR3 region has 18 residues. Germline lookup yields CDR1 MDHEN and CDR2 SYDVKM. CDR3 protein: CATRTRRFCSLSYYGYTF. The CDR3 coding sequence is TGTGCCACCCGGACACGGAGATTCTGTTCACTTTCTTACTATGGCTACACCTTC.

This clone was seen more than once but under ten times. This chain uses TRBV11-3 with TRBJ1-1, with unresolved D. The germline V gene encodes CDR1 SGHNT and CDR2 YENEEA. V lost 0 bases to trimming and J lost 11 bases, with 10 bases between them. The CDR3 is made up of 12 amino acids. CDR3 sequence: CASSLEAGRAFF. The CDR3 DNA is TGTGCCAGCAGCTTAGAGGCGGGTCGGGCTTTCTTT. Full variable domain (remainder filled in from reference TRBV11-3 and TRBJ1-1): EAGVVQSPRYKIIEKKQPVAFWCNPISGHNTLYWYLQNLGQGPELLIRYENEEAVDDSQLPKDRFSAERLKGVDSTLKIQPAELGDSAVYLCASSLEAGRAFFGQGTRLTVV.

This clone was seen a handful of times. The V and J genes are TRBV5-6 and TRBJ1-2; 12 positions agree with TRBD1. V gave up 4 bases and J gave up 4 bases; unmatched junction bases: 14. This CDR3 region has 18 residues. Germline assignment: CDR1 SGHDT and CDR2 YYEEEE. The CDR3 coding sequence is TGTGCCAGCAGCGGCCGTCCGGGACAGGGGGCCCGGTCCTATGGCTACACCTTC. Translating it yields CASSGRPGQGARSYGYTF. Supplemented by reference TRBV5-6 and TRBJ1-2, the full variable domain reads DAGVTQSPTHLIKTRGQQVTLRCSPKSGHDTVSWYQQALGQGPQFIFQYYEEEERQRGNFPDRFSGHQFPNYSSELNVNALLLGDSALYLCASSGRPGQGARSYGYTFGSGTRLTVV.

The chain joins TRBV7-2 to TRBJ1-2; D gene uncertain. Germline V gives CDR1 SGHTA, CDR2 FQGNSA. Trimming took off 8 bases at V and 4 bases at J, with 8 bases between the two ends. There are 11 residues in the CDR3. For the CDR3, the DNA is TGTGCCAGCGGGCCAGCCTATGGCTACACCTTC. This translates into CASGPAYGYTF.

The V and J genes are TRBV5-8 and TRBJ2-7; 9 bases are a match to TRBD1. After removal of 4 bases from V and 5 bases from J, the junction contained 7 bases not matched to a gene. The CDR3 runs 14 residues. Germline lookup yields CDR1 SGHTS and CDR2 YDEGEE. This CDR3 reads CASSHRGQYHEQYF. Written as DNA, the CDR3 is TGTGCCAGCAGCCACAGGGGGCAATACCACGAGCAGTACTTC.

This clone was seen a single time. The chain uses TRBV7-2 and TRBJ2-7; 11 nucleotides agree with TRBD2. The germline gives CDR1 SGHTA, CDR2 FQGNSA. CDR3 length: 15 amino acids. V lost 5 bases and J lost 7; bases outside the gene matches: 10. The CDR3 sequence: CASSGGTSGPREQYF. CDR3 bases: TGTGCCAGCAGCGGGGGGACTAGCGGCCCCCGGGAGCAGTACTTC.

The chain combines TRBV4-3 with TRBJ2-1; D is undetermined. The germline gives CDR1 LGHNA, CDR2 YSLEER. The CDR3 loop spans 16 amino acids. V was cut by 0 bases and J by 0 bases, with 9 bases left in between. DNA of the CDR3: TGCGCCAGCAGCCAAGATCGCAAGAGCTCCTACAATGAGCAGTTCTTC. Amino acids: CASSQDRKSSYNEQFF.

The CDR3 spells CASSLRTGPPGYTF. CDR3 in DNA: TGTGCCAGCAGCTTGAGGACAGGGCCCCCTGGCTACACCTTC. This rearrangement joins TRBV5-6 to TRBJ1-2; 8 bases agree with TRBD1. This CDR3 has 14 amino acids. V lost 1 base and J lost 7; bases outside the gene matches: 6. In germline, CDR1 is SGHDT, CDR2 YYEEEE.

The chain carries TRBV11-1 and TRBJ2-1, with 15 positions matching TRBD2. The CDR3 is made up of 15 amino acids. V shed 4 bases and J 11 bases; nucleotides not matched to a gene: 6. Germline CDR1 is SGHAT and CDR2 is FQDESV (reference sequence). The CDR3 here is CASSYKGTSGRQQFF. The CDR3 bases are TGTGCCAGCAGCTACAAAGGGACTAGCGGGAGGCAGCAGTTCTTC.

J is TRBJ2-7 and V is TRBV6-5; D gene uncertain. This CDR3 contains 14 residues. Trimming removed 8 bases at V and 0 bases at J, with 14 bases between. CDR1 MNHEY and CDR2 SVGAGI come from the germline V gene. The CDR3 region is CASQFGPTSYEQYF. The CDR3 DNA is TGTGCCAGCCAATTCGGTCCAACCTCCTACGAGCAGTACTTC.

The rearrangement joins TRBV2 to TRBJ2-4; D unclear. The CDR3 covers 16 residues. Germline V gene data show CDR1 as SNHLY and CDR2 as FYNNEI. Trimming stripped 0 bases from V and 0 bases from J, with 9 bases between. CDR3: CASSEAPELAKNIQYF. In DNA form, the CDR3 reads TGTGCCAGCAGTGAAGCGCCGGAGCTAGCCAAAAACATTCAGTACTTC.

The chain recombines TRBV29-1 with TRBJ2-5; weak D call: TRBD1 (5 bases). The ends were cut back, 0 bases at V and 4 bases at J, with 12 bases in the middle. This CDR3 region has 14 residues. CDR1 is SQVTM, CDR2 ANQGSEA, per germline. DNA of the CDR3: TGCAGCGTTGAAGATAGGGGCCACCGAGAGACCCAGTACTTC. It specifies CSVEDRGHRETQYF.

This clone appeared a few times. This chain connects TRBV4-3 to TRBJ1-2; D gene uncertain. Trimming removed 1 base from V and 8 bases from J, with 17 bases in between. The CDR3 runs 15 residues. CDR1 is LGHNA, CDR2 YSLEER, per germline. The CDR3 loop is CASSQVMPAEGGYTF. CDR3 sequence (DNA): TGCGCCAGCAGCCAAGTAATGCCAGCAGAGGGCGGCTACACCTTC.

This chain connects TRBV11-2 to TRBJ2-3; TRBD2 matches 16 bases. V gave up 6 bases and J gave up 0 bases; unmatched junction bases: 6. CDR3 length: 18 residues. Per the germline V gene, CDR1 is SGHAT and CDR2 is FQNNGV. In nucleotides, the CDR3 is TGTGCCAGCAGGTCCGGGACTAGCGGGAGGGCGAGCACAGATACGCAGTATTTT. Residues: CASRSGTSGRASTDTQYF.